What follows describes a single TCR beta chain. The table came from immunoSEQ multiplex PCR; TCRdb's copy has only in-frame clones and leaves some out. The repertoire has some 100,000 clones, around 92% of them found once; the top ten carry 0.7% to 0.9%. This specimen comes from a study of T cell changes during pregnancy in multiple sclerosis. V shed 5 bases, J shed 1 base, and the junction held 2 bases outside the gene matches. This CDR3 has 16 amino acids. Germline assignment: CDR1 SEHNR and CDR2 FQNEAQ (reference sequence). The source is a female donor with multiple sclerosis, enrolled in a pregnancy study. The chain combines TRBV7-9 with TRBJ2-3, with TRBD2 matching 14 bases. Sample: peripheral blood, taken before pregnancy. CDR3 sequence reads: CASSQGLAGGTDTQYF. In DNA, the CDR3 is TGTGCCAGCAGCCAGGGACTAGCGGGAGGCACAGATACGCAGTATTTT.